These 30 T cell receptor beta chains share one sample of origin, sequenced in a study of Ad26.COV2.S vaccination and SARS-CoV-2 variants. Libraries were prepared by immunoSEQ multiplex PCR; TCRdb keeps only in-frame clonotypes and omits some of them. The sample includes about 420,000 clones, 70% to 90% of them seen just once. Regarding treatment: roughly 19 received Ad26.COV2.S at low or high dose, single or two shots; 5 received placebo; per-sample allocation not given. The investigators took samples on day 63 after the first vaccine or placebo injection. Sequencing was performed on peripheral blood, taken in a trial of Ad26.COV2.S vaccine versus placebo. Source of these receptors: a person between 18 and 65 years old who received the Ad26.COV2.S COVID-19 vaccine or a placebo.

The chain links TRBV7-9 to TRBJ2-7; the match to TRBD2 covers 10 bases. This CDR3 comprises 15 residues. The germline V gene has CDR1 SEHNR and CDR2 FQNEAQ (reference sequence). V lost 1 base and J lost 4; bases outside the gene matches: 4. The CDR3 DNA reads TGTGCCAGCAGCTTAGGGGCTAGCGGGGGTTACGAGCAGTACTTC. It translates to CASSLGASGGYEQYF.

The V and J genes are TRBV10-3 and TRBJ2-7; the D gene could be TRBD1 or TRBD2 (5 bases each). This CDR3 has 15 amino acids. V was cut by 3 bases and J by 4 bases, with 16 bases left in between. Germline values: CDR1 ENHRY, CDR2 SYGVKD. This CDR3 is CAISDPGTKSYEQYF. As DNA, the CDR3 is TGTGCCATCAGTGACCCGGGGACGAAGTCGTACGAGCAGTACTTC.

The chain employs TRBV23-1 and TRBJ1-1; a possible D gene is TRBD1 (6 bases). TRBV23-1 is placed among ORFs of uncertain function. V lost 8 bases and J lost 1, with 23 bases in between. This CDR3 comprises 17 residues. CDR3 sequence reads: CASRRSELRGANTEAFF. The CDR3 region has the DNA TGCGCCAGCCGCAGATCGGAGCTCAGGGGTGCGAACACTGAAGCTTTCTTT.

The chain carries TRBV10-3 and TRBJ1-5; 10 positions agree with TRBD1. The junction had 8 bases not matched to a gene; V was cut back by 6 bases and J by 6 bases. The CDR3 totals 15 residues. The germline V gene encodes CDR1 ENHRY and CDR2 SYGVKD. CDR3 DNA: TGTGCCATCAGAGATGGGACAGGGGAGACTCAGCCCCAGCATTTT. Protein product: CAIRDGTGETQPQHF.

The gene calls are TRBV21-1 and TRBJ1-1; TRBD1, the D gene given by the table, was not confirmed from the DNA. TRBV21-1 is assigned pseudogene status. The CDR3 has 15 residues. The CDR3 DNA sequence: TGTGCCAGCAGCCTTCTGGGACAGCCGAACACTGAAGCTTTCTTT. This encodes CASSLLGQPNTEAFF.

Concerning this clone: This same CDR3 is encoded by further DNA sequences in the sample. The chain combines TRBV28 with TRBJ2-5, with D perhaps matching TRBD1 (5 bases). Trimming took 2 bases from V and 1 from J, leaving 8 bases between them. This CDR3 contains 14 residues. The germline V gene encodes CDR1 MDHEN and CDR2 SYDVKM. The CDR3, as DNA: TGTGCCAGCAGTTTAAGCCAGGGCCAAGAGACCCAGTACTTC. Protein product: CASSLSQGQETQYF.

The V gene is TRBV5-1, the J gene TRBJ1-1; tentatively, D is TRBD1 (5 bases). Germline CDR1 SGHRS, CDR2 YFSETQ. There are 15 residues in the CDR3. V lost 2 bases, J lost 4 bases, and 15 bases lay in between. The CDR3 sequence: CASSFQGLESTEAFF. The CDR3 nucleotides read TGCGCCAGCAGCTTCCAGGGATTGGAATCCACTGAAGCTTTCTTT. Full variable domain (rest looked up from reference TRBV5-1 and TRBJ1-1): KAGVTQTPRYLIKTRGQQVTLSCSPISGHRSVSWYQQTPGQGLQFLFEYFSETQRNKGNFPGRFSGRQFSNSRSEMNVSTLELGDSALYLCASSFQGLESTEAFFGQGTRLTVV.

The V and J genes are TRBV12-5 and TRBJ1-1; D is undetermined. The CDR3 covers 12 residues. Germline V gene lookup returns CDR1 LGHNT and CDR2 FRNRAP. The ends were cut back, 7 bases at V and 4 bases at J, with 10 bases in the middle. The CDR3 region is CASALMGTEAFF. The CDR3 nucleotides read TGTGCTAGTGCCCTGATGGGCACTGAAGCTTTCTTT.

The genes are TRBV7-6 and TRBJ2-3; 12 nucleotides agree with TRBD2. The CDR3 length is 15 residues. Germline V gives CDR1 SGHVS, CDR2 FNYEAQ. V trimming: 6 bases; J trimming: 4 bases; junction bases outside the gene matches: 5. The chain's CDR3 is CASRPSGGASDTQYF. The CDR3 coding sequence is TGTGCCAGCAGACCTAGCGGGGGGGCCTCAGATACGCAGTATTTT. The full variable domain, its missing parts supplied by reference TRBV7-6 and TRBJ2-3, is GAGVSQSPRYKVTKRGQDVALRCDPISGHVSLYWYRQALGQGPEFLTYFNYEAQQDKSGLPNDRFSAERPEGSISTLTIQRTEQRDSAMYRCASRPSGGASDTQYFGPGTRLTVL.

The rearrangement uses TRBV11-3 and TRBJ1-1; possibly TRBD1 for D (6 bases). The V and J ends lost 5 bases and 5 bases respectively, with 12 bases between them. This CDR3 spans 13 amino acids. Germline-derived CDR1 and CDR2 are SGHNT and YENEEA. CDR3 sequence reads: CASSASGTTEAFF. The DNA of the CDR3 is TGTGCCAGCAGCGCATCCGGGACAACTGAAGCTTTCTTT. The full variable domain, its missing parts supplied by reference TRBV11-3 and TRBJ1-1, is EAGVVQSPRYKIIEKKQPVAFWCNPISGHNTLYWYLQNLGQGPELLIRYENEEAVDDSQLPKDRFSAERLKGVDSTLKIQPAELGDSAVYLCASSASGTTEAFFGQGTRLTVV.

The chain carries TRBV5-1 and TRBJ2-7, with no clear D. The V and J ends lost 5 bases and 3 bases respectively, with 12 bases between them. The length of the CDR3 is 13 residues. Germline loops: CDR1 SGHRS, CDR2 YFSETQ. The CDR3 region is CASRIGWDYEQYF. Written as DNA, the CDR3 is TGCGCCAGCAGGATAGGGTGGGACTACGAGCAGTACTTC.

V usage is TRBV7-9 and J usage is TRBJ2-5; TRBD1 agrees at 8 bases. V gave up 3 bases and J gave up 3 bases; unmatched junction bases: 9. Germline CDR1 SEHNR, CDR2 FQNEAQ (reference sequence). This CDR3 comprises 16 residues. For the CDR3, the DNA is TGTGCCAGCAGCTTTTTGACCGGGACAGGCGAAGAGACCCAGTACTTC. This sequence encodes CASSFLTGTGEETQYF.

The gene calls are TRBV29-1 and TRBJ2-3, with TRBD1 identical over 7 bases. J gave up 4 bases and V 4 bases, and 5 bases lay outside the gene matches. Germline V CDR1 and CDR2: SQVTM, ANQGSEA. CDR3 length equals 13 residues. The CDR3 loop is CSVVTTGADTQYF. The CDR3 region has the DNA TGCAGCGTTGTAACAACAGGGGCAGATACGCAGTATTTT.

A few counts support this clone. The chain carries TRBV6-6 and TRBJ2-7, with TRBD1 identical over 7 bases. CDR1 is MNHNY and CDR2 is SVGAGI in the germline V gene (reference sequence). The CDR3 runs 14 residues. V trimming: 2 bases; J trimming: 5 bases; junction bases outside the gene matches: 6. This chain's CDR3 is CASSYPTGLDEQYF. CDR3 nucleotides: TGTGCCAGCAGTTACCCGACAGGGTTAGACGAGCAGTACTTC.

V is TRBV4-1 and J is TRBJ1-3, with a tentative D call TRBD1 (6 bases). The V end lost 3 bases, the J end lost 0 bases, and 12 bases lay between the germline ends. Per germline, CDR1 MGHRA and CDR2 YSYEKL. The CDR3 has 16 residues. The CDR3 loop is CASSHPTGDSGNTIYF. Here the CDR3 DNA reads TGCGCCAGCAGCCACCCGACAGGAGACTCTGGAAACACCATATATTTT.

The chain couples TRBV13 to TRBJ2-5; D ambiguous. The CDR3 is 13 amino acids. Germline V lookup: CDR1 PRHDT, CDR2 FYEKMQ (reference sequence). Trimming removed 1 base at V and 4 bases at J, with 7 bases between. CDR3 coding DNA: TGTGCCAGCAGCTTAGAGGTCAGAGAGACCCAGTACTTC. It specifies CASSLEVRETQYF.

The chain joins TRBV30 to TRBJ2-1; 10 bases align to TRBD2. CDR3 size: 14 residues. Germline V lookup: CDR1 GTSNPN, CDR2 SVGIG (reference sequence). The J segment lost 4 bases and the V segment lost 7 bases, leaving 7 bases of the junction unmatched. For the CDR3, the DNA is TGTGCCTCGTCTAGCGGGGGTATTTACAATGAGCAGTTCTTC. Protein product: CASSSGGIYNEQFF.

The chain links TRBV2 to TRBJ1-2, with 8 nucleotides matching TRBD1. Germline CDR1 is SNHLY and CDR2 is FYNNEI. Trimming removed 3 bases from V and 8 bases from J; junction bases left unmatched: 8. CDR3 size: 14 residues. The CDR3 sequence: CASSEEDRAYGYTF. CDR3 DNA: TGTGCCAGCAGTGAGGAGGACAGGGCTTACGGCTACACCTTC.

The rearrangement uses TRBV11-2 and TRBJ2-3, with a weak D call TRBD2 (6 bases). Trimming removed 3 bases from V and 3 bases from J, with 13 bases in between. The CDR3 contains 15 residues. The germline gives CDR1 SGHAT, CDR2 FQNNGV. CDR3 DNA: TGTGCCAGCAGCTTCACGCGGGGAATGACAGATACGCAGTATTTT. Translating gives CASSFTRGMTDTQYF.

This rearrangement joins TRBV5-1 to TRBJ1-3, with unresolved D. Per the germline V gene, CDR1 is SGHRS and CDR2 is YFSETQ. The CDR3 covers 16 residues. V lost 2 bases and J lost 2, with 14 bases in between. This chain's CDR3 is CASSLTLSGAGNTIYF. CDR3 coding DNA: TGCGCCAGCAGCTTAACTCTCTCCGGAGCTGGAAACACCATATATTTT.

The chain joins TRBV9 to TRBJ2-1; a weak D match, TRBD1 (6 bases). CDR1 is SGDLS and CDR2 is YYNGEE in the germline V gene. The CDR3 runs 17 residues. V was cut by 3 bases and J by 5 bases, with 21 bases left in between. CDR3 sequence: CASSGAPEGVWDNEQFF. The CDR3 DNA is TGTGCCAGCAGCGGGGCCCCAGAGGGGGTCTGGGACAATGAGCAGTTCTTC.

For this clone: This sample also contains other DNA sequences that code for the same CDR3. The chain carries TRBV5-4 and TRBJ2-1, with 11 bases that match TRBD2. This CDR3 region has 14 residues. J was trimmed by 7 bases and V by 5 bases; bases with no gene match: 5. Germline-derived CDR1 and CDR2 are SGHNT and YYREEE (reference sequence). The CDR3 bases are TGTGCCAGCAGAACTAGCGGGGGCGGAAATGAGCAGTTCTTC. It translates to CASRTSGGGNEQFF.

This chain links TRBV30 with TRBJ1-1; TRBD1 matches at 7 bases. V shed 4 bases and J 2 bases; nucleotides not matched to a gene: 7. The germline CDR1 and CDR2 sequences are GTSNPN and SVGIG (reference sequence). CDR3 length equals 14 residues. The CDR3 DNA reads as TGTGCCTGGACTAACAGGGGAATAAACACTGAAGCTTTCTTT. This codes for CAWTNRGINTEAFF.

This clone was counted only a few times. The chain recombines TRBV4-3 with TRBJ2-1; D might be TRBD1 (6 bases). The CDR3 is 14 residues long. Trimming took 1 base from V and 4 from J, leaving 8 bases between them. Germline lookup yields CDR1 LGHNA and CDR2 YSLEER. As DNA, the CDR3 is TGCGCCAGCAGCCAAGTGAGGGGGTACAATGAGCAGTTCTTC. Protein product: CASSQVRGYNEQFF.

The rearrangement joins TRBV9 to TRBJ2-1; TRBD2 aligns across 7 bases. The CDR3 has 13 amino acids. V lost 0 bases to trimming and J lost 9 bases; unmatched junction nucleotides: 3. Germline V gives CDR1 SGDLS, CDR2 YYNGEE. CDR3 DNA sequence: TGTGCCAGCAGCGTAGGGAGCGGGACTGAGCAGTTCTTC. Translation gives CASSVGSGTEQFF.

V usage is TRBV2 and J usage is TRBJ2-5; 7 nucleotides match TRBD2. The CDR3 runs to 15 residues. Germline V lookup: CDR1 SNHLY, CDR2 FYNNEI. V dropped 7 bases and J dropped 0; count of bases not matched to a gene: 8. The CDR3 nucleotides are TGTGCCAGCAATAAAGGGACTACCAACCAAGAGACCCAGTACTTC. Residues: CASNKGTTNQETQYF.

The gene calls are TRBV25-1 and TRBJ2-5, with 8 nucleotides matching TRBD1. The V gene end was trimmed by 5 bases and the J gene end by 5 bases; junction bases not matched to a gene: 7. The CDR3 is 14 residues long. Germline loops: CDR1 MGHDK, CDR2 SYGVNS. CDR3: CASSPRTGQETQYF. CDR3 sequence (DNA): TGTGCCAGCAGTCCCCGGACAGGGCAGGAGACCCAGTACTTC.

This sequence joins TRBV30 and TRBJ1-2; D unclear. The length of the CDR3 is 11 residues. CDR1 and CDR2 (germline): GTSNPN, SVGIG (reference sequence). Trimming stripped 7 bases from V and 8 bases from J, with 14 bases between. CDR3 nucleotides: TGTGCCTCCACCCAGGCGTACGGCTACACCTTC. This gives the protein CASTQAYGYTF.

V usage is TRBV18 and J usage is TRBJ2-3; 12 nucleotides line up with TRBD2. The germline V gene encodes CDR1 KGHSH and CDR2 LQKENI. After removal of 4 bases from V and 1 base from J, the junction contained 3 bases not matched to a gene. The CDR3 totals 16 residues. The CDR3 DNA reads TGTGCCAGCTCACTAGGACTAGCGGGGCGCACAGATACGCAGTATTTT. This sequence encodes CASSLGLAGRTDTQYF.

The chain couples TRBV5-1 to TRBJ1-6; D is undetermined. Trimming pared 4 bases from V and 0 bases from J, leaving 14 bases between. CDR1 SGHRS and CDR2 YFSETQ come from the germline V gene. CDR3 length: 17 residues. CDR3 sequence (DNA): TGCGCCAGCAGCACCCAGGACGGCAGCTCCTATAATTCACCCCTCCACTTT. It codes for CASSTQDGSSYNSPLHF. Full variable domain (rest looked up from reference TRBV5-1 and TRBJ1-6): KAGVTQTPRYLIKTRGQQVTLSCSPISGHRSVSWYQQTPGQGLQFLFEYFSETQRNKGNFPGRFSGRQFSNSRSEMNVSTLELGDSALYLCASSTQDGSSYNSPLHFGNGTRLTVT.